This T cell receptor (beta chain) was found in a study of T cell responses to AZD1222 COVID-19 vaccine. Some clones are missing from TCRdb's copy, which holds only in-frame ones; the method was immunoSEQ multiplex PCR. This sample carries 66,000 or so clones, roughly 87% of them seen once, and the ten largest clones take around a sixth. The CDR3 extends over 12 amino acids. Per the germline V gene, CDR1 is SGDLS and CDR2 is YYNGEE. Trimming removed 0 bases at V and 5 bases at J, with 5 bases between. Regarding this clone: Other DNA sequences in this specimen translate into the identical CDR3.

This receptor was taken from an adult in good health. This rearrangement joins TRBV9 to TRBJ1-1; unclear D gene. The sample consisted of peripheral blood, taken on day 0 of AZD1222 vaccination. Written as DNA, the CDR3 is TGTGCCAGCAGCGTAGGAGGGACTGAAGCTTTCTTT. Translation gives CASSVGGTEAFF.